Below, 18 T cell receptor beta chains from the same sample are listed, as sequenced in a study of T cells in Graves' hyperthyroidism and ophthalmopathy. There were TCR beta CDR3 regions amplified from RNA transcripts. Carried out on the TCR CDR3, a first-round RT-PCR used the HTBI primer set. Using its own MiXCR run on the multiplex PCR reads, TCRdb lists one record per CDR3 protein. The table has a few hundred thousand distinct CDR3 sequences, 12% to 15% seen once. Sequenced sample: blood. The receptors were sampled from a woman aged 35 to 49 with Graves' hyperthyroidism.

The J gene is TRBJ2-2, the V gene TRBV6-1, with a tentative D call TRBD1 (5 bases). The CDR3 has 15 residues. The V gene's germline CDR1 is MNHNS and CDR2 SASEGT. The V gene lost 5 bases and the J gene lost 0 bases, with 10 bases spanning the gap. CDR3 sequence: CASSKDTPNTGELFF. In DNA form, the CDR3 reads TGTGCCAGCAGTAAGGACACACCGAACACCGGGGAGCTGTTTTTT.

The V gene is TRBV20-1, the J gene TRBJ2-5, with a possible D match to TRBD2 (5 bases). The V end was cut by 4 bases, the J end by 5 bases, with 8 bases between. This CDR3 comprises 11 residues. CDR1 and CDR2 from the germline V gene are DFQATT and SNEGSKA (reference sequence). CDR3 in DNA: TGCAGTGCTAACCGAGGGGAGACCCAGTACTTC. This codes for CSANRGETQYF.

This clonotype was picked up many times. The V gene is TRBV28, the J gene TRBJ1-1; D unresolved. CDR1 MDHEN and CDR2 SYDVKM come from the germline V gene. Trimming pared 7 bases from V and 7 bases from J, leaving 10 bases between. The CDR3 totals 11 residues. The CDR3 loop reads CASTLAREAFF. In DNA, the CDR3 is TGTGCCAGCACCCTAGCCCGTGAAGCTTTCTTT.

In its sample, this clonotype was seen many times. The chain joins TRBV28 to TRBJ1-6; TRBD1 matches 7 bases. J lost 6 bases, V lost 6 bases, and 8 bases had no gene match. Germline V lookup: CDR1 MDHEN, CDR2 SYDVKM. The CDR3 sequence is 15 residues long. The chain's CDR3 is CASSSPGTANSPLHF. In DNA form, the CDR3 reads TGTGCCAGCAGCTCCCCGGGGACAGCTAATTCACCCCTCCACTTT. The full variable domain, completed using reference TRBV28 and TRBJ1-6, is DVKVTQSSRYLVKRTGEKVFLECVQDMDHENMFWYRQDPGLGLRLIYFSYDVKMKEKGDIPEGYSVSREKKERFSLILESASTNQTSMYLCASSSPGTANSPLHFGNGTRLTVT.

This clonotype was picked up many times. Here the CDR3 DNA reads TGTGCCAGCAGCGTAGAGGGGGTCTACGAGCAGTACTTC. This translates into CASSVEGVYEQYF. J is TRBJ2-7 and V is TRBV9, with D maybe TRBD1 (6 bases). CDR3 length: 13 amino acids. Between the trimmed V and J ends, which lost 0 bases and 3 bases, there was a span of 7 bases. The germline V gene has CDR1 SGDLS and CDR2 YYNGEE. The whole variable domain, filled in from reference TRBV9 and TRBJ2-7, reads DSGVTQTPKHLITATGQRVTLRCSPRSGDLSVYWYQQSLDQGLQFLIQYYNGEERAKGNILERFSAQQFPDLHSELNLSSLELGDSALYFCASSVEGVYEQYFGPGTRLTVT.

This clonotype came up a few times. The genes are TRBV7-2 and TRBJ2-7; 7 bases align to TRBD1. V lost 5 bases and J lost 4; bases outside the gene matches: 11. CDR3 length equals 15 residues. CDR1 is SGHTA and CDR2 is FQGNSA in the germline V gene. The CDR3 here is CASSRDRANLYEQYF. CDR3 in DNA: TGTGCCAGCAGCAGAGACAGGGCCAACCTATACGAGCAGTACTTC.

This clonotype has at least ten counts. The chain employs TRBV27 and TRBJ2-7, with 7 bases fitting TRBD1. In germline, CDR1 is MNHEY, CDR2 SMNVEV (reference sequence). The CDR3 contains 14 residues. The trim removed 2 bases at V and 3 bases at J, leaving 4 bases unmatched. The CDR3 nucleotides read TGTGCCAGCAGTTTAGAGGGGGCTAACTACGAGCAGTACTTC. Its translation: CASSLEGANYEQYF.

This clonotype was recorded many times. The J gene is TRBJ2-3, the V gene TRBV6-1; the D gene is possibly TRBD2 (5 bases). V was clipped by 2 bases and J by 10 bases, with 10 bases between them. The germline CDR1 and CDR2 sequences are MNHNS and SASEGT. This CDR3 has 12 amino acids. This chain's CDR3 is CASSESLEAQYF. CDR3 bases: TGTGCCAGCAGTGAATCCCTGGAGGCGCAGTATTTT.

This clonotype appeared many times. This chain uses TRBV28 with TRBJ1-1; D call uncertain. Germline V gene sequence: CDR1 MDHEN, CDR2 SYDVKM. The V gene lost 0 bases and the J gene lost 1 base, with 3 bases spanning the gap. This CDR3 has 13 residues. The CDR3 nucleotides are TGTGCCAGCAGTTTATGGGCGAACACTGAAGCTTTCTTT. This translates into CASSLWANTEAFF.

This clonotype was detected ten times or more. The V call is TRBV5-1, the J call TRBJ2-3; no clear D gene. Trimming left V 4 bases short and J 6 bases short, with 15 bases between. The V gene's germline CDR1 is SGHRS and CDR2 YFSETQ. The CDR3 runs to 14 residues. The CDR3 DNA sequence: TGCGCCAGCAGCGCGGCTAGGGATTTGGATACGCAGTATTTT. Translation gives CASSAARDLDTQYF.

V usage is TRBV4-1 and J usage is TRBJ2-7; D may match TRBD1 or TRBD2 (5 bases each). Trimming stripped 6 bases from V and 0 bases from J, with 9 bases between. The CDR3 is made up of 13 amino acids. Germline assignment: CDR1 MGHRA and CDR2 YSYEKL. CDR3 sequence (DNA): TGCGCCAGCAGGGGGGTAGGCTCCTACGAGCAGTACTTC. Its translation: CASRGVGSYEQYF.

This clonotype was recorded many times. The rearrangement uses TRBV6-5 and TRBJ1-2; no firm D call. The CDR3 sequence is 16 residues long. The germline gives CDR1 MNHEY, CDR2 SVGAGI. Trimming removed 4 bases from V and 6 bases from J, with 21 bases in between. CDR3 region: CASSSSVTLGRNGYTF. The CDR3 nucleotides read TGTGCCAGCAGTTCATCGGTAACCTTGGGTAGGAATGGCTACACCTTC.

The V call is TRBV10-2, the J call TRBJ2-2; possibly TRBD2 for D (6 bases). Germline CDR1 WSHSY, CDR2 SAAADI. Between the trimmed V and J ends, which lost 3 bases and 4 bases, there was a span of 9 bases. The CDR3 loop spans 14 amino acids. The CDR3 DNA reads as TGCGCCAGCAGTGAAGACGGGGGCACCGGGGAGCTGTTTTTT. Translated, it gives CASSEDGGTGELFF.

This clonotype occurred many times. J is TRBJ2-2 and V is TRBV5-1; maybe TRBD1 (5 bases). Trimming shortened V by 6 bases and J by 1 base, and 10 bases separated the two germline ends. Germline CDR1 SGHRS, CDR2 YFSETQ. The CDR3 sequence is 14 residues long. This chain's CDR3 is CASNAGKNTGELFF. CDR3 sequence (DNA): TGCGCCAGCAACGCAGGGAAGAACACCGGGGAGCTGTTTTTT.

This clonotype was seen at least ten times. The chain is built from TRBV10-3 and TRBJ1-2; D possibly corresponds to TRBD1 (6 bases). Germline loops: CDR1 ENHRY, CDR2 SYGVKD. Between the trimmed V and J ends, which lost 2 bases and 6 bases, there was a span of 13 bases. CDR3 length: 14 amino acids. CDR3 loop: CAISEGLPGDGYTF. The DNA of the CDR3 is TGTGCCATCAGTGAGGGACTCCCAGGGGATGGCTACACCTTC.

The chain recombines TRBV2 with TRBJ1-3; TRBD1 might be the D (6 bases). There are 15 residues in the CDR3. The ends were cut back, 3 bases at V and 2 bases at J, with 11 bases in the middle. Germline CDR1 SNHLY, CDR2 FYNNEI. In nucleotides, the CDR3 is TGTGCCAGCAGTGATTTCCGGGGGCCTGGAAACACCATATATTTT. It translates to CASSDFRGPGNTIYF. Complete variable domain (other parts from reference TRBV2 and TRBJ1-3): EPEVTQTPSHQVTQMGQEVILRCVPISNHLYFYWYRQILGQKVEFLVSFYNNEISEKSEIFDDQFSVERPDGSNFTLKIRSTKLEDSAMYFCASSDFRGPGNTIYFGEGSWLTVV.

This clonotype has a handful of counts. The chain uses TRBV19 and TRBJ2-2; D is unresolved. CDR1 is LNHDA, CDR2 SQIVND, per germline (reference sequence). Trimming took off 3 bases at V and 5 bases at J, with 13 bases between the two ends. CDR3 length: 15 residues. CDR3 DNA: TGTGCCAGTAGTATCGGGTCAGGCCTAACCGGGGAGCTGTTTTTT. Its translation: CASSIGSGLTGELFF.

This clonotype has a count of ten or more. The rearrangement links TRBV18 to TRBJ1-1, with D hard to call. This CDR3 is built from 12 residues. Deletions cut 6 bases from V and 4 bases from J, with 9 bases between. Germline CDR1 KGHSH, CDR2 LQKENI. The CDR3 sequence: CASSFASTEAFF. Here the CDR3 DNA reads TGTGCCAGCTCCTTCGCTAGCACTGAAGCTTTCTTT.